This T cell receptor beta chain was sequenced for a study of CD8 T cells in ankylosing spondylitis. TCRdb re-called the 5' RACE reads with MiXCR, one entry per CDR3 protein. The data hold some 450,000 distinct CDR3 sequences, with over 15% observed a single time. The V and J ends lost 5 bases and 5 bases, in that order; junction bases with no gene match: 3. This CDR3 spans 13 amino acids. The study's findings and limits: In the blood and synovial fluid of reactive arthritis, some motif variants had been previously reported. In peripheral blood, disease-linked CD8+ clones occurred at relatively low frequencies. It appeared that ankylosing spondylitis blood was characterized by a TCR beta motif of seven or eight highly homologous variants.

This clonotype was seen many times. Its antigen remains unidentified. Sequencing was performed on blood, either unsorted or a sorted T cell fraction (not recorded which). This receptor was taken from a male donor with ankylosing spondylitis. This rearrangement joins TRBV12-3 or TRBV12-4 to TRBJ1-5; 7 bases agree with TRBD1. CDR3 nucleotide sequence: TGTGCCAGCAGTCGACAGGGACATCAGCCCCAGCATTTT. Protein: CASSRQGHQPQHF.